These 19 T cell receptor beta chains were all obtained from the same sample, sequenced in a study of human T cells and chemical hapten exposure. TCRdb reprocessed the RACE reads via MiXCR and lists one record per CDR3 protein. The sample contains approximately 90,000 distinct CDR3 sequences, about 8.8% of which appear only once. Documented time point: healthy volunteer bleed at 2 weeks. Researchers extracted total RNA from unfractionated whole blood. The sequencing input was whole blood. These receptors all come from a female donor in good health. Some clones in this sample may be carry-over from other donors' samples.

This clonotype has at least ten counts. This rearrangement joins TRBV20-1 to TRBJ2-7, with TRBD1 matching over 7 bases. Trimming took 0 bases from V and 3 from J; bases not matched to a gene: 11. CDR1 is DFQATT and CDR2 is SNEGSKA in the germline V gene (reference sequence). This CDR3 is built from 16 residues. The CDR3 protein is CSARDWHGTVYYEQYF. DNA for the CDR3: TGCAGTGCTAGAGATTGGCACGGGACAGTGTACTACGAGCAGTACTTC.

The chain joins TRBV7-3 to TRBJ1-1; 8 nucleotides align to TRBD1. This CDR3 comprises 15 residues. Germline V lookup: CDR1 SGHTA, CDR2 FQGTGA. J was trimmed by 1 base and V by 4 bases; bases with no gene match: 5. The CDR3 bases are TGTGCCAGCAGCTCCACCGGGACAGGGAACACTGAAGCTTTCTTT. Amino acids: CASSSTGTGNTEAFF.

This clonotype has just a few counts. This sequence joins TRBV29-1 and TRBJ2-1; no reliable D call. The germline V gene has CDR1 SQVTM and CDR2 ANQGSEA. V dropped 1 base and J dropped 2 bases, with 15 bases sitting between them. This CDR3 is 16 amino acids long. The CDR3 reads CSVEGDAGLTYNEQFF. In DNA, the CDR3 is TGCAGCGTTGAAGGTGACGCTGGGTTAACCTACAATGAGCAGTTCTTC.

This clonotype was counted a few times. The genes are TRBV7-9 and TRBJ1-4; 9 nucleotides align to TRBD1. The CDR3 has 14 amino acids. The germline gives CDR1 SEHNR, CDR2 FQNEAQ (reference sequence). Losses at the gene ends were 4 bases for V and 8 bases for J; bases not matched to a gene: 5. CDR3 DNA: TGTGCCAGCAGCTCCAGACAGGGGGGGGAAAAACTGTTTTTT. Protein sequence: CASSSRQGGEKLFF.

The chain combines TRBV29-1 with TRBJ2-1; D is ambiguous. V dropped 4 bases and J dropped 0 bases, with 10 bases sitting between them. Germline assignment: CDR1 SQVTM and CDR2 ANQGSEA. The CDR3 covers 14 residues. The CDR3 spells CSVVLAISYNEQFF. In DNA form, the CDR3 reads TGCAGCGTTGTCCTCGCGATCTCCTACAATGAGCAGTTCTTC.

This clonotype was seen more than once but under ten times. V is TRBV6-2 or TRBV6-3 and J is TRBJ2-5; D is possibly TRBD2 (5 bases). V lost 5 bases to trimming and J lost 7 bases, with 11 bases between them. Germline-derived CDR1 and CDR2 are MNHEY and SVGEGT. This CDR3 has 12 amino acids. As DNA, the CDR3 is TGTGCCAGCAGTCAGAAAGGAGGGACCCAGTACTTC. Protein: CASSQKGGTQYF.

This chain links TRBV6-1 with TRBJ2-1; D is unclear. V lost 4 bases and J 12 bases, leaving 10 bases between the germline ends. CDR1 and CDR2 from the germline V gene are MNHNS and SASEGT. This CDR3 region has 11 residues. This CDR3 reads CASSVVGRQFF. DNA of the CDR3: TGTGCCAGCAGTGTCGTGGGTAGGCAGTTCTTC.

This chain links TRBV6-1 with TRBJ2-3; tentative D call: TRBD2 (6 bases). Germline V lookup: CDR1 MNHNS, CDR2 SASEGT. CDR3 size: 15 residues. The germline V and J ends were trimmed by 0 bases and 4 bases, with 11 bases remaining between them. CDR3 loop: CASSEAVLASDTQYF. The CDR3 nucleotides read TGTGCCAGCAGTGAAGCGGTTCTAGCGTCAGATACGCAGTATTTT.

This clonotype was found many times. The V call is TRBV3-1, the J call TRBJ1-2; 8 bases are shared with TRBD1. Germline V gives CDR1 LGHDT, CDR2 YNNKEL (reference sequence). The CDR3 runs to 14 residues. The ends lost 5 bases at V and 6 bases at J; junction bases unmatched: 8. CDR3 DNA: TGTGCCAGCAGCGGCCGGACAGGGCCTCATGGCTACACCTTC. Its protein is CASSGRTGPHGYTF.

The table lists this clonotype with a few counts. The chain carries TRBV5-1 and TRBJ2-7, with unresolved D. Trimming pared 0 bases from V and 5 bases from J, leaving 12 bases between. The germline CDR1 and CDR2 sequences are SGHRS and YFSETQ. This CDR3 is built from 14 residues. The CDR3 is CASSLGGRHHEQYF. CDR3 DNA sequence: TGCGCCAGCAGCTTGGGAGGCAGGCACCACGAGCAGTACTTC.

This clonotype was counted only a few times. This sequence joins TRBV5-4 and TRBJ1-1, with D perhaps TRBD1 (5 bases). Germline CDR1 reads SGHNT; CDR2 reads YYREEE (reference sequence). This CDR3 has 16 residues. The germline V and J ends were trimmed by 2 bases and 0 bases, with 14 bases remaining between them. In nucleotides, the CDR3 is TGTGCCAGCAGCTTCCCGGGTCGGGGGATGAACACTGAAGCTTTCTTT. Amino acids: CASSFPGRGMNTEAFF.

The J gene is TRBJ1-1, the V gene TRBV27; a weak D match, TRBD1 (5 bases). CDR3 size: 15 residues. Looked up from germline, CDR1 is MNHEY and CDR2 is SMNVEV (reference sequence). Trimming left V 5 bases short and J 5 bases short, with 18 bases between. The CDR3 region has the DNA TGTGCCAGCAGTCCATACAGGTCGGGAGGTACTGAAGCTTTCTTT. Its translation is CASSPYRSGGTEAFF.

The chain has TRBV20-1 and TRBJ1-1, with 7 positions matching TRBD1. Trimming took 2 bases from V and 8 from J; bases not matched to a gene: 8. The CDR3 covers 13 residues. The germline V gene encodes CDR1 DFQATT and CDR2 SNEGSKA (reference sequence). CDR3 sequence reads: CSARLDRPHEAFF. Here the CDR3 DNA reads TGCAGTGCTAGATTGGACAGGCCGCACGAAGCTTTCTTT.

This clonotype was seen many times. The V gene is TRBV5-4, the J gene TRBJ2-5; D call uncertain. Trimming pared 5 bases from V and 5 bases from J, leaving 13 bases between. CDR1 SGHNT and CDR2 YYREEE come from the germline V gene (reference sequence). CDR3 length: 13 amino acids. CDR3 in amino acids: CASSSELVETQYF. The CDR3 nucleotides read TGTGCCAGCAGTTCAGAGCTCGTGGAGACCCAGTACTTC.

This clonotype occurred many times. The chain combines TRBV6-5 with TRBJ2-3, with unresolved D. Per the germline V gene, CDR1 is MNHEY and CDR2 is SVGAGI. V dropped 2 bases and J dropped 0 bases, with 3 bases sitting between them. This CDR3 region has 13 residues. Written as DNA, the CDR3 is TGTGCCAGCAGTTACGGAAGCACAGATACGCAGTATTTT. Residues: CASSYGSTDTQYF.

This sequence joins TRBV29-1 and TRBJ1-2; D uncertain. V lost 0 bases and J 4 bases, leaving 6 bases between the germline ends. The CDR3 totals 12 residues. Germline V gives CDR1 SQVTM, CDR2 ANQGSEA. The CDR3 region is CSVEDPGYGYTF. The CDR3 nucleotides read TGCAGCGTTGAAGATCCGGGCTATGGCTACACCTTC.

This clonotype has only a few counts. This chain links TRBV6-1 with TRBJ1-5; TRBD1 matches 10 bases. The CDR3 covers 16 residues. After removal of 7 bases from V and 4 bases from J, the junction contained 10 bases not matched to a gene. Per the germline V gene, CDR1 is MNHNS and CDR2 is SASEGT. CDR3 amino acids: CASNRMGTGVNQPQHF. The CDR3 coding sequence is TGTGCCAGCAACAGAATGGGGACAGGGGTGAATCAGCCCCAGCATTTT.

The CDR3 here is CASSDSFRNEQFF. For the CDR3, the DNA is TGTGCCAGCAGTGACTCGTTCAGGAATGAGCAGTTCTTC. V usage is TRBV6-4 and J usage is TRBJ2-1; D gene uncertain. Germline CDR1 reads MRHNA; CDR2 reads SNTAGT. This CDR3 spans 13 amino acids. V lost 0 bases and J 7 bases, leaving 7 bases between the germline ends.

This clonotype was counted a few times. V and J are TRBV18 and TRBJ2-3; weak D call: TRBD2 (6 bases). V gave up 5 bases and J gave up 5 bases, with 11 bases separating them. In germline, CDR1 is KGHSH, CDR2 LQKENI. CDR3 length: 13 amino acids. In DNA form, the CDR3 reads TGTGCCAGCTCAGCGGGGTTAAAAGATACGCAGTATTTT. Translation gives CASSAGLKDTQYF. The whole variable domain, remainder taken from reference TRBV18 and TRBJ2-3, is NAGVMQNPRHLVRRRGQEARLRCSPMKGHSHVYWYRQLPEEGLKFMVYLQKENIIDESGMPKERFSAEFPKEGPSILRIQQVVRGDSAAYFCASSAGLKDTQYFGPGTRLTVL.